A selection of T cell receptor beta chains follows, all from one sample in a study of neurological immune-mediated disorders. TCRdb re-derived calls from the 5' RACE reads in MiXCR, one entry per CDR3 protein. Among 60,000 to 85,000 distinct CDR3 sequences listed, just over 5% were seen once. Sequencing was carried out using PBMCs. The receptors stem from a woman under 40 with multiple sclerosis. CDR3s include the opening cysteine and the closing phenylalanine or tryptophan.

V gene,CDR3 protein
TRBV12-3/TRBV12-4,CASARDIAKNIQYF
TRBV5-6,CASSQTRVDGANVLTF
TRBV20-1,CSAKPLRASGGTDTQYF
TRBV7-9,CASSRTGLGTVYNEQFF
TRBV5-1,CASSLALFGGDGYTF
TRBV10-3,CAISESMVTTEAFF
TRBV6-5,CASSYSGVETQYF
TRBV20-1,CSARVPAARGEQYF
TRBV3-1,CASSQDLDSSYNEQFF
TRBV5-1,CASSSSVAGAYNEQFF
TRBV18,CASSPGLAGGANTQYF
TRBV12-3/TRBV12-4,CATSPTAYNEQFF
TRBV2,CASRPGLGAGELFF
TRBV11-2,CASSLSRKNIYF
TRBV6-1,CASRQGRMGNTEAFF
TRBV10-3,CAISRGQDSPLHF
TRBV15,CATSRGGDTGELFF
TRBV10-3,CAISEVGTDNEQFF
TRBV10-3,CAISEPAITGELFF
TRBV5-1,CASSSPSGGPEQFF
TRBV7-9,CASTSRDRGRRDEQYF
TRBV6-6,CASTKLGNTEAFF
TRBV6-5,CASSYLSSQSIQYF
TRBV3-1,CASSQSGTPSYEQYF
TRBV20-1,CSARTDRAFYGYTF
TRBV20-1,CSATDGTRRSTDTQYF
TRBV7-8,CASSLEAGLETQYF
TRBV20-1,CSASGGGKSSYNEQFF
TRBV6-2/TRBV6-3,CASSFSPNQPQHF
TRBV14,CASSQDFTITGELFF
TRBV20-1,CSARDDRQGISNQPQHF
TRBV5-1,CASSLSSGTFREQFF
TRBV5-1,CASRVLPGHNNEQFF
TRBV15,CATTVGLASYNEQFF
TRBV5-5,CASSLVLLDPRSSYNSPLHF
TRBV4-2,CASSQVGTEEKLFF
TRBV5-1,CASSLVTATRNTEAFF
TRBV5-1,CASSPGTNYGYTF
TRBV20-1,CSASRVSTYEQYF
TRBV20-1,CSARDLQGAGSDHEQFF
TRBV5-1,CASSLLGTTEAFF
TRBV6-6,CASSYSTINYNSHLHF
TRBV20-1,CSARDPASGWATQYF
TRBV5-1,CASSLVLGNEQFF
TRBV7-3,CASSPGLATDTQYF
TRBV20-1,CSAREGTSGHNEQFF
TRBV5-5,CASSLYPVEEAFF
TRBV20-1,CSANSGTGGYYGYTF
TRBV7-2,CASSLIPGADTQYF
TRBV10-2,CATNGGQGSSYNEQFF
TRBV5-1,CASSPGTGVSLPFF
TRBV2,CASTPLDPNEQFF
TRBV12-3/TRBV12-4,CASSLEIPTSGRAYEQYF
TRBV5-4,CASSSGTGQIDTQYF
TRBV6-5,CASSYSYRAETQYF
TRBV29-1,CSVVVAGGPPFF
TRBV3-1,CASSPFLPPDTQYF
TRBV5-1,CASSLAGLSGNTIYF